A selection of T cell receptor beta chains follows, all from one sample in a study of blood T cell repertoires in COVID-19. Clones were read by immunoSEQ multiplex PCR, and TCRdb kept only the in-frame ones, dropping some. The table has 200,000 to 250,000 clones, around 86% seen once; the top ten hold more than 9%. The sequencing input was peripheral blood. The receptors were sampled from an older man with acute or convalescent COVID-19. The CDR3 runs from the conserved cysteine through the conserved F or W. A D gene is named only where the DNA matches it firmly. The size field is filled for only some rows; it gives once, few, many or a size class.

len,j_gene,d_gene,v_gene,abundance,CDR3nt,CDR3aa
14,TRBJ1-1,-,TRBV2,few,TGTGCCAGCAGCCTACAGGGCGGTAACACTGAAGCTTTCTTT,CASSLQGGNTEAFF
16,TRBJ1-5,-,TRBV10-3,-,TGTGCCATCAGTGAGTCTGAGGTGAGGGGCAATCAGCCCCAGCATTTT,CAISESEVRGNQPQHF
13,TRBJ2-3,TRBD2,TRBV24-1,-,TGTGCCACCAGTGCCCTTACTAGCGGCTCGCAGTATTTT,CATSALTSGSQYF
14,TRBJ2-1,TRBD2,TRBV6-5,-,TGTGCCAGCAGCGGGACTAGCGGGAGGGGTGAGCAGTTCTTC,CASSGTSGRGEQFF
16,TRBJ1-6,-,TRBV6-5,-,TGTGCCAGCAGTTACTCGACGGACTCAGGGGTTTCACCCCTCCACTTT,CASSYSTDSGVSPLHF
15,TRBJ2-1,TRBD1,TRBV14,-,TGTGCCAGCAGCCAAGGAAGGGGGCTATACAATGAGCAGTTCTTC,CASSQGRGLYNEQFF
12,TRBJ2-2,-,TRBV28,-,TGTGCCAGCAGGCAGGGAAACGGGGAGCTGTTTTTT,CASRQGNGELFF
20,TRBJ2-2,TRBD2,TRBV28,few,TGTGCCAGCAGTCTAAGCGGGAGCGGCGTGGGGCAAAAACTTACCGGGGAGCTGTTTTTT,CASSLSGSGVGQKLTGELFF
18,TRBJ1-6,TRBD1,TRBV28,-,TGTGCCAGCAGTCCGGGACAGGTTGGGAGCTCCTATAATTCACCCCTCCACTTT,CASSPGQVGSSYNSPLHF
16,TRBJ2-1,TRBD1,TRBV10-1,-,TGCGCCAGCAGTGAGTCGGACAGGGGTTCCTACAATGAGCAGTTCTTC,CASSESDRGSYNEQFF
14,TRBJ1-4,-,TRBV6-5,-,TGTGCCAGCAGTTACTCGGGGGGTTTCGAAAAACTGTTTTTT,CASSYSGGFEKLFF
12,TRBJ1-1,-,TRBV5-8,few,TGTGCCAGCACCAAATACAGGACTGAAGCTTTCTTT,CASTKYRTEAFF
13,TRBJ2-5,-,TRBV5-1,-,TGCGCCAGCAGTCTAGGGGGCCAAGAGACCCAGTACTTC,CASSLGGQETQYF
14,TRBJ1-5,-,TRBV2,-,TGTGCCAGCAGTGACGGGGGGATAGATCAGCCCCAGCATTTT,CASSDGGIDQPQHF
13,TRBJ1-1,-,TRBV19,-,TGTGCCAGTTCCGACAGCATGAACACTGAAGCTTTCTTT,CASSDSMNTEAFF
17,TRBJ2-7,TRBD2,TRBV3-1/TRBV3-2,-,TGTGCCAGCAGCCAAGATCCCAGCGGGAGGATCCAGTACGAGCAGTACTTC,CASSQDPSGRIQYEQYF
14,TRBJ2-7,-,TRBV4-3,-,TGCGCCAGCAGCCAAGAGTTAGGGGCCTACGAGCAGTACTTC,CASSQELGAYEQYF
15,TRBJ2-7,TRBD2,TRBV18,-,TGTGCCAGCTCACCACCAGACGGGAGGAAACACGAGCAGTACTTC,CASSPPDGRKHEQYF
13,TRBJ2-7,-,TRBV7-2,-,TGTGCCAGCAGCTTGACGGAGTCCTACGAGCAGTACTTC,CASSLTESYEQYF
17,TRBJ1-2,-,TRBV27,-,TGTGCCAGCAGTTTATCGATGGCTCGGGGGTCGGACTATGGCTACACCTTC,CASSLSMARGSDYGYTF
13,TRBJ2-2,TRBD1,TRBV5-6,once,TGTGCCAGCAGTCCACAGGGGGTCGGGGAGCTGTTTTTT,CASSPQGVGELFF
16,TRBJ1-6,TRBD1,TRBV7-2,-,TGTGCCAGCAGCTTAGTTGGGACAGGGGGCAATTCACCCCTCCACTTT,CASSLVGTGGNSPLHF
15,TRBJ1-6,-,TRBV4-1,-,TGCGCCAGCAGCCAAGATGGGCACGCCGATTCACCCCTCCACTTT,CASSQDGHADSPLHF
14,TRBJ1-4,-,TRBV27,-,TGTGCCAGCAGTTTGGGGGGGGGTGGCGAAAAACTGTTTTTT,CASSLGGGGEKLFF
12,TRBJ2-7,-,TRBV15,-,TGTGCCACCAGCCCAGAGGTAGGGGGGCAGTACTTC,CATSPEVGGQYF
14,TRBJ1-1,-,TRBV5-6,-,TGTGCCAGCAGCTTGAGTATCCGGGACACTGAAGCTTTCTTT,CASSLSIRDTEAFF
15,TRBJ1-1,-,TRBV3-1/TRBV3-2,-,TGTGCCAGCAGCCAAGATGGGCAGGTGAACACTGAAGCTTTCTTT,CASSQDGQVNTEAFF
16,TRBJ2-7,TRBD2,TRBV28,-,TGTGCCAGCAGACCCCCACCCCTAGCGGGTGCCTACGAGCAGTACTTC,CASRPPPLAGAYEQYF
10,TRBJ2-7,-,TRBV20-1,-,TGCAGTCCCCGACTAGGCGAGCAGTACTTC,CSPRLGEQYF
15,TRBJ1-6,-,TRBV7-9,-,TGTGCCAGCAGCTCGGCCGGAGGGACTGGTTCACCCCTCCACTTT,CASSSAGGTGSPLHF
15,TRBJ2-4,-,TRBV28,-,TGTGCCAGCAGTTTAGGTGACTTGGTCAAAAACATTCAGTACTTC,CASSLGDLVKNIQYF
12,TRBJ1-1,-,TRBV6-6,-,TGTGCCAGCAGTTACCCGTTCACTGAAGCTTTCTTT,CASSYPFTEAFF
15,TRBJ1-2,-,TRBV4-2,-,TGTGCCAGCAGCCAAGAAGGGAGGGGGATCGATGGCTACACCTTC,CASSQEGRGIDGYTF
18,TRBJ2-1,TRBD1,TRBV19,-,TGTGCCAGTAGTATACTCAGGGACAGGCCAAGCTCCTACAATGAGCAGTTCTTC,CASSILRDRPSSYNEQFF
16,TRBJ2-5,TRBD2,TRBV7-2,once,TGTGCCAGCAGGATCGGGGGAGCGGGGGAGGTAGAGACCCAGTACTTC,CASRIGGAGEVETQYF
14,TRBJ2-1,TRBD2,TRBV29-1,-,TGCAGCGTTGAGTTCCTAGCGGGAGGGAATGAGCAGTTCTTC,CSVEFLAGGNEQFF
12,TRBJ2-7,-,TRBV15,-,TGTGCCACCAGCAGGGACAGCTACGAGCAGTACTTC,CATSRDSYEQYF
11,TRBJ2-5,-,TRBV21-1,-,TGTGCCAGCAGCCAACAAGAGACCCAGTACTTC,CASSQQETQYF
17,TRBJ1-2,-,TRBV4-3,-,TGCGCCAGCAGCCAAGATCCCTACGCAGGGGCGGTAGGGGGCTACACCTTC,CASSQDPYAGAVGGYTF
12,TRBJ1-5,TRBD1,TRBV28,-,TGTGCCACTTCAACAGGGGTACAGCCCCAGCATTTT,CATSTGVQPQHF
12,TRBJ2-7,-,TRBV18,-,TGTGCCAGCTCATCCTCTGTAAACGAGCAGTACTTC,CASSSSVNEQYF
13,TRBJ2-7,-,TRBV19,-,TGTGCCAGTAGTATAAAGGAGTCCTACGAGCAGTACTTC,CASSIKESYEQYF
14,TRBJ1-5,-,TRBV2,-,TGTGCCAGCAGAGCGGACCGTCCGAATCAGCCCCAGCATTTT,CASRADRPNQPQHF
13,TRBJ1-1,-,TRBV2,-,TGTGCCAGCAGTTCTAGCTACATCACTGAAGCTTTCTTT,CASSSSYITEAFF
16,TRBJ2-1,TRBD2,TRBV9,-,TGTGCCAGCAGCTCCCCTAGCGGGGCAACCTACAATGAGCAGTTCTTC,CASSSPSGATYNEQFF
10,TRBJ1-1,-,TRBV20-1,-,TGCAGTGTCCCCCGGGAGGTAGCTTTCTTT,CSVPREVAFF
13,TRBJ1-2,-,TRBV5-1,-,TGCGCCAGCAGCTTGGACGGGATCGGGAGCTACACCTTC,CASSLDGIGSYTF
14,TRBJ1-5,-,TRBV28,-,TGTGCCAGCAGTCAGGGGAGGGGGAATCAGCCCCAGCATTTT,CASSQGRGNQPQHF
14,TRBJ1-4,-,TRBV7-2,-,TGTGCCAGCAGCTTAGGCAGGGGTAATGAAAAACTGTTTTTT,CASSLGRGNEKLFF
15,TRBJ2-2,-,TRBV28,-,TGTGCCAGCAGAGTCCCGGGACAAGGGGCCGGGGAGCTGTTTTTT,CASRVPGQGAGELFF
13,TRBJ2-3,-,TRBV3-1/TRBV3-2,-,TGTGCCAGCAGCCAAGATAGAAGCGGTACGCAGTATTTT,CASSQDRSGTQYF
13,TRBJ1-2,-,TRBV5-4,-,TGTGCCAGCAGCGCAGCAGGGAACTATGGCTACACCTTC,CASSAAGNYGYTF
13,TRBJ2-7,-,TRBV18,-,TGTGCCAGCTCACCAACGGAGTCCTACGAGCAGTACTTC,CASSPTESYEQYF